The rows below give T cell receptor beta chains drawn from one sample of a study of T cell repertoires in cytomegalovirus infection. Their specific antigens are unknown. MiXCR, run by TCRdb on the reads, gives a single entry per CDR3 protein. Seen here are approximately 770,000 distinct CDR3 sequences, around 29% observed once, and the top ten hold around 13%. The material was cultured CD8+ T cells from PBMCs, obtained from culture after CMV antigen stimulation. The receptors were sampled from a human donor in good health (CMV status not recorded). Some clones in this sample may be carry-over from other donors' samples. Both conserved end residues are part of each CDR3. A D gene is named only where the DNA matches it firmly. Only part of the rows carry a size: once, few, many, or a class if the clone is expanded.

V	D	length	J	size	CDR3	DNA
TRBV27	TRBD1	14	TRBJ2-5	few	CASNQDRFGETQYF	TGTGCCAGCAACCAGGACAGGTTCGGAGAGACCCAGTACTTC
TRBV7-9	NA	14	TRBJ1-1	NA	CASSLTGGRDEAFF	TGTGCCAGCAGCTTGACCGGGGGGCGAGACGAAGCTTTCTTT
TRBV2	TRBD1	14	TRBJ1-1	few	CASSDYRGDTEAFF	TGTGCCAGCAGTGACTACAGGGGCGACACTGAAGCTTTCTTT
TRBV7-2	TRBD1	17	TRBJ2-2	many	CASSLGWDSEGTGELFF	TGTGCCAGCAGCTTAGGTTGGGACAGCGAGGGGACCGGGGAGCTGTTTTTT
TRBV7-9	NA	14	TRBJ2-2	few	CASRQQAYTGELFF	TGTGCCAGCAGGCAACAGGCGTACACCGGGGAGCTGTTTTTT
TRBV23-1	TRBD1	15	TRBJ1-1	NA	CASSQPGQAALEAFF	TGCGCCAGCAGTCAACCAGGACAGGCCGCTCTCGAAGCTTTCTTT
TRBV11-1	TRBD2	16	TRBJ2-2	NA	CASSPQAGLNTGELFF	TGTGCCAGCAGCCCCCAAGCGGGATTGAACACCGGGGAGCTGTTTTTT
TRBV20-1	NA	13	TRBJ2-7	few	CSADRQGRGEQYF	TGCAGTGCTGACCGACAGGGGAGGGGCGAGCAGTACTTC
TRBV7-9	NA	13	TRBJ1-2	NA	CASSPGQAHGYTF	TGTGCCAGCAGTCCGGGGCAGGCCCACGGCTACACCTTC
TRBV3-1	NA	16	TRBJ1-4	NA	CASSQDQGTLGEKLFF	TGTGCCAGCAGCCAAGATCAGGGGACGCTTGGAGAAAAACTGTTTTTT
TRBV5-6	TRBD2	17	TRBJ2-2	few	CASSLNMERGPTGELFF	TGTGCCAGCAGCTTGAACATGGAGCGGGGCCCCACCGGGGAGCTGTTTTTT
TRBV7-2	NA	13	TRBJ1-1	many	CASSLGTFTEAFF	TGTGCCAGCAGCTTAGGGACATTCACTGAAGCTTTCTTT
TRBV6-1	NA	13	TRBJ1-4	NA	CASSPDGEEKLFF	TGTGCCAGCAGCCCCGACGGCGAGGAAAAACTGTTTTTT
TRBV7-8	TRBD2	16	TRBJ2-7	many	CASSLEKGPGRDEQYF	TGTGCCAGCAGCTTAGAGAAGGGTCCAGGGAGGGACGAGCAGTACTTC
TRBV2	TRBD2	11	TRBJ2-1	many	CASRGGNEQFF	TGTGCCAGCAGGGGGGGGAATGAGCAGTTCTTC
TRBV7-9	NA	14	TRBJ2-3	NA	CASTEGGTYDTQYF	TGTGCCAGCACCGAGGGGGGGACCTACGATACGCAGTATTTT
TRBV28	NA	13	TRBJ1-1	few	CASREIMDTEAFF	TGTGCCAGCAGAGAGATAATGGACACTGAAGCTTTCTTT
TRBV11-2	TRBD1	13	TRBJ2-1	NA	CASSPPGQGLSFF	TGTGCCAGCAGCCCGCCCGGACAGGGATTGTCGTTCTTC
TRBV9	NA	15	TRBJ1-1	once	CASSVDLRLNTEAFF	TGTGCCAGCAGCGTAGATCTTCGGCTGAACACTGAAGCTTTCTTT
TRBV27	NA	14	TRBJ1-2	few	CASSDVGGLYGYTF	TGTGCCAGCAGCGACGTTGGGGGACTCTATGGCTACACCTTC
TRBV4-1	NA	13	TRBJ1-6	NA	CASSQDGYSPLHF	TGCGCCAGCAGCCAAGACGGGTATTCACCCCTCCACTTT
TRBV7-6	TRBD1	14	TRBJ2-2	few	CASSFSGGSGELFF	TGTGCCAGCAGCTTTTCAGGGGGCTCCGGGGAGCTGTTTTTT
TRBV12-3/TRBV12-4	TRBD1	15	TRBJ1-5	few	CASRPFQGDGQPQHF	TGTGCCAGCAGGCCCTTTCAGGGGGACGGTCAGCCCCAGCATTTT
TRBV12-3/TRBV12-4	TRBD2	16	TRBJ2-1	NA	CASSFLLAGGHNEQFF	TGTGCCAGCAGTTTCCTTCTAGCGGGGGGGCACAATGAGCAGTTCTTC
TRBV10-3	TRBD2	15	TRBJ2-1	few	CAIRDSGGSYNEQFF	TGTGCCATCAGAGATAGCGGGGGGTCCTACAATGAGCAGTTCTTC
TRBV7-6	TRBD2	18	TRBJ2-1	NA	CASSRPTSGGGSYNEQFF	TGTGCCAGCAGCCGACCGACTAGCGGGGGGGGTTCCTACAATGAGCAGTTCTTC
TRBV7-2	NA	16	TRBJ2-1	many	CASSINIQGSYNEQFF	TGTGCCAGCAGCATAAACATACAGGGATCCTACAATGAGCAGTTCTTC
TRBV6-6	TRBD1	15	TRBJ2-1	few	CASSSGQGGHNEQFF	TGTGCCAGCAGTTCGGGACAGGGGGGTCACAATGAGCAGTTCTTC
TRBV6-2/TRBV6-3	NA	14	TRBJ1-1	NA	CASSFPTANTEAFF	TGTGCCAGCAGTTTCCCGACAGCGAACACTGAAGCTTTCTTT
TRBV28	TRBD1	13	TRBJ1-2	NA	CASSSPRGHGYTF	TGTGCCAGCAGTTCCCCCAGGGGGCATGGCTACACCTTC
TRBV3-1	NA	18	TRBJ2-1	NA	CASTPSGGGQFSYNEQFF	TGTGCCAGCACCCCCTCCGGAGGGGGACAGTTTTCCTACAATGAGCAGTTCTTC
TRBV6-5	TRBD2	15	TRBJ2-1	many	CASSPRSGGYNEQFF	TGTGCCAGCAGCCCCCGAAGCGGGGGCTACAATGAGCAGTTCTTC
TRBV20-1	TRBD2	19	TRBJ2-3	NA	CSARLRLAGGPFSTDTQYF	TGCAGTGCTAGGCTCCGCCTGGCGGGGGGCCCTTTTAGCACAGATACGCAGTATTTT
TRBV4-1	TRBD2	17	TRBJ2-3	once	CASSQDRTSGHTDTQYF	TGCGCCAGCAGCCAAGATAGGACTAGCGGACACACAGATACGCAGTATTTT
TRBV4-3	NA	18	TRBJ1-1	NA	CASSQDRQVQGLNTEAFF	TGCGCCAGCAGCCAAGATCGTCAGGTCCAAGGTCTGAACACTGAAGCTTTCTTT
TRBV24-1	NA	17	TRBJ2-1	many	CATSIGKIKKGYNEQFF	TGTGCCACCAGTATAGGGAAAATTAAAAAGGGCTACAATGAGCAGTTCTTC
TRBV7-4	NA	16	TRBJ1-2	few	CASSPPTGGANYGYTF	TGTGCCAGCAGCCCCCCAACGGGGGGAGCTAACTATGGCTACACCTTC
TRBV4-3	TRBD2	22	TRBJ2-1	NA	CASSQDTYPGLAGGVPYNEQFF	TGCGCCAGCAGCCAAGATACATATCCGGGACTAGCGGGGGGCGTTCCTTACAATGAGCAGTTCTTC
TRBV11-2	NA	22	TRBJ2-3	many	CASSFSPRGRSWTDKSTDTQYF	TGTGCCAGCAGCTTCTCGCCCAGGGGCAGAAGTTGGACTGATAAAAGCACAGATACGCAGTATTTT
TRBV5-1	NA	15	TRBJ1-2	many	CASSPGHGANYGYTF	TGCGCCAGCAGCCCAGGACACGGAGCTAACTATGGCTACACCTTC
TRBV6-1	TRBD1	14	TRBJ2-1	NA	CASRDRGSHNEQFF	TGTGCCAGCAGGGACAGGGGCTCCCACAATGAGCAGTTCTTC
TRBV4-1	NA	14	TRBJ2-5	few	CASSQRKTVETQYF	TGCGCCAGCAGCCAACGCAAAACGGTGGAGACCCAGTACTTC
TRBV5-1	TRBD1	14	TRBJ1-2	NA	CASSSTGSVYGYTF	TGCGCCAGCAGCTCGACAGGGTCAGTATATGGCTACACCTTC
TRBV12-3/TRBV12-4	NA	13	TRBJ2-5	many	CASGNMLEETQYF	TGTGCCAGCGGTAACATGCTTGAAGAGACCCAGTACTTC
TRBV7-9	TRBD1	15	TRBJ1-2	few	CASSQGQGIRYGYTF	TGTGCCAGCAGCCAGGGACAGGGCATACGGTATGGCTACACCTTC
TRBV11-2	TRBD2	16	TRBJ2-1	few	CASSPWAREGYNEQFF	TGTGCCAGCAGCCCGTGGGCCAGGGAGGGATACAATGAGCAGTTCTTC
TRBV12-5	NA	15	TRBJ1-2	NA	CASGLAEGGHNGYTF	TGTGCTAGTGGTTTGGCGGAGGGGGGGCACAATGGCTACACCTTC
TRBV25-1	NA	14	TRBJ2-7	NA	CASSEWGRSYEQYF	TGTGCCAGCAGTGAATGGGGGCGTTCCTACGAGCAGTACTTC